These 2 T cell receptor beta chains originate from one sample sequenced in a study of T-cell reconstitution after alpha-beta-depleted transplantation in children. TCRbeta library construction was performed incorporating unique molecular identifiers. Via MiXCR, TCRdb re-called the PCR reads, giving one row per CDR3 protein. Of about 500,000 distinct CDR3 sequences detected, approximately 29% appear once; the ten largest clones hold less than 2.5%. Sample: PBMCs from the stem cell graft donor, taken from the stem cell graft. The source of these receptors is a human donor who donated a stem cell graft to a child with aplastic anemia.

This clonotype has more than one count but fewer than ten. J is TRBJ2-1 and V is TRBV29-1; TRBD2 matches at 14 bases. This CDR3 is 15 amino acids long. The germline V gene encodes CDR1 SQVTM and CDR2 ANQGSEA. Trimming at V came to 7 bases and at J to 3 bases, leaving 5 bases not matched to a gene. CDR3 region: CSARTSGRIYNEQFF. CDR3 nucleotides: TGCAGCGCCCGGACTAGCGGGAGGATCTACAATGAGCAGTTCTTC.

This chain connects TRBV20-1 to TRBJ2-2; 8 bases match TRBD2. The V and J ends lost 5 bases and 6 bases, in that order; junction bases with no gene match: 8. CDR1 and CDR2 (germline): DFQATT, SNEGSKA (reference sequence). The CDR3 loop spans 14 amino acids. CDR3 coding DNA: TGCAGTGCTTCGAGCGGGAGTGGGCCCGGGGAGCTGTTTTTT. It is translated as CSASSGSGPGELFF.